This TCR beta chain was identified during a study of patients and donors after allogeneic stem cell transplantation. The CDR3 contains 18 residues. V lost 3 bases and J lost 4; bases outside the gene matches: 10. CDR1 is SGHRS, CDR2 YFSETQ, per germline. Via MiXCR, TCRdb re-called the RT-PCR reads, giving one row per CDR3 protein. The profile shows some 230,000 distinct CDR3 sequences, 11% to 15% of them singletons. J is TRBJ2-3 and V is TRBV5-1; TRBD2 aligns across 14 bases. The material sequenced was blood, either unsorted or a sorted T cell fraction (not recorded which). The clonotype was recovered from a human donor who was either an allogeneic HSCT recipient or a stem cell or donor lymphocyte infusion donor (not recorded which). It is not recorded whose cells these are; they may come from a transplant donor. CDR3 protein: CASSSTSGGAPSPDTQYF. The CDR3 nucleotides are TGCGCCAGCAGCTCGACTAGCGGGGGGGCCCCGTCCCCAGATACGCAGTATTTT.